This T cell receptor beta chain was captured in a study of T cells after yellow fever vaccination. V lost 7 bases to trimming and J lost 8 bases, with 18 bases between them. The CDR3 is 15 amino acids. Germline V lookup: CDR1 MNHNY, CDR2 SVGAGI (reference sequence). Study-level points and caveats: Boosting was followed by the reappearance of most primary-vaccination clones (roughly 95% CD4, 70% to 90% CD8). Clonotype sharing between CD4 and CD8 compartments was small.

TCRdb redid the calling of the 5' RACE reads with MiXCR, one entry per CDR3 protein. Of some 240,000 distinct CDR3 sequences listed, 3.6% were seen once; the top ten hold approximately 18%. This clonotype was picked up many times. Its antigen is still unknown. The sequenced sample was PBMCs, obtained 15 days after the yellow fever booster vaccination. The gene calls are TRBV6-6 and TRBJ1-6; D perhaps matches TRBD1 (5 bases). The sequence was obtained from a man younger than 30 who received the YFV17D yellow fever vaccine. The CDR3 coding sequence is TGTGCCAGCACCCGAGGCGGGGGGAGCGATTCACCCCTCCACTTT. It encodes CASTRGGGSDSPLHF.